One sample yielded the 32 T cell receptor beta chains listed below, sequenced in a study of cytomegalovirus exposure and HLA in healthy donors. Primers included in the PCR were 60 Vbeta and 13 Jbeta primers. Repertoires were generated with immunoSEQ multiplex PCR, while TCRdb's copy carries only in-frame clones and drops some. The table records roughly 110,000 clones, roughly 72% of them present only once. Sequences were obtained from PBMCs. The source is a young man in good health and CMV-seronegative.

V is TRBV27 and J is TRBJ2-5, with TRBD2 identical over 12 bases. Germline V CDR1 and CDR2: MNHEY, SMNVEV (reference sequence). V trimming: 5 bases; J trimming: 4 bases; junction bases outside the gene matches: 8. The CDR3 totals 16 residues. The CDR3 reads CASSVRLAGVGETQYF. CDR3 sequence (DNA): TGTGCCAGCAGTGTAAGACTAGCGGGAGTGGGAGAGACCCAGTACTTC.

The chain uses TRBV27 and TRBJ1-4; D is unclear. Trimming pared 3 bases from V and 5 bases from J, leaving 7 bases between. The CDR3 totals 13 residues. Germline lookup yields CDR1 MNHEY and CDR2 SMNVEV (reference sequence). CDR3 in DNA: TGTGCCAGCAGTTTTTTTCCAAATGAAAAACTGTTTTTT. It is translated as CASSFFPNEKLFF.

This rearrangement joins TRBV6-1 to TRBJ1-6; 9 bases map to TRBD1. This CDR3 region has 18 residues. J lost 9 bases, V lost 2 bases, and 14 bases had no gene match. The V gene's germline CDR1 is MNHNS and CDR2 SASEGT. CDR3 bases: TGTGCCAGCAGTGAATGGGCCCCGACAGGGGGGTCACCTTCACCCCTCCACTTT. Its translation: CASSEWAPTGGSPSPLHF.

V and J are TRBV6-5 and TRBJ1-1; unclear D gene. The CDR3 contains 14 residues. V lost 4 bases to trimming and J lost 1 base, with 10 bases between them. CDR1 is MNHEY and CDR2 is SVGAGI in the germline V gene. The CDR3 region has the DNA TGTGCCAGCAGTTTGGGTGGAGGGAACACTGAAGCTTTCTTT. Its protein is CASSLGGGNTEAFF.

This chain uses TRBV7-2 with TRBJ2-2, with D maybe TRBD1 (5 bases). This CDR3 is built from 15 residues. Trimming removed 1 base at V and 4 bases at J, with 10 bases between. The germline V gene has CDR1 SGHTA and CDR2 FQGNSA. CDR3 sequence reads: CASSLVRVITGELFF. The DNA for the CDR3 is TGTGCCAGCAGCTTAGTCAGGGTGATCACCGGGGAGCTGTTTTTT.

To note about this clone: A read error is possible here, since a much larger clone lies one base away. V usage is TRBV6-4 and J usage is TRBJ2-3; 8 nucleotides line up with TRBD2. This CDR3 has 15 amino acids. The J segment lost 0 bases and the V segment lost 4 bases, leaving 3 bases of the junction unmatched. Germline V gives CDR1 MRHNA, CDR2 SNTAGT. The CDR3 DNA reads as TGTGCCAGCAGTGGGACTAGCTGGAGCACAGATACGCAGTATTTT. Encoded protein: CASSGTSWSTDTQYF.

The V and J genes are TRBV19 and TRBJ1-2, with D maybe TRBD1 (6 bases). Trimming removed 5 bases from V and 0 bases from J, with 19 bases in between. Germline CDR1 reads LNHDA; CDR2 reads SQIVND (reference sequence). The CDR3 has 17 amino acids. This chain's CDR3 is CASSSLLQGIANYGYTF. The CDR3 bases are TGTGCCAGTAGTTCCCTGTTACAGGGAATAGCTAACTATGGCTACACCTTC.

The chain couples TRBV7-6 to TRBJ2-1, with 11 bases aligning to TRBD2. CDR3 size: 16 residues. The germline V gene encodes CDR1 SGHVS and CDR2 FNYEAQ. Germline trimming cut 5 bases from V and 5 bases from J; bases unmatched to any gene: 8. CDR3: CASSGSGTSGHNEQFF. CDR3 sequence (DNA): TGTGCCAGCAGCGGGTCCGGGACTAGCGGTCACAATGAGCAGTTCTTC.

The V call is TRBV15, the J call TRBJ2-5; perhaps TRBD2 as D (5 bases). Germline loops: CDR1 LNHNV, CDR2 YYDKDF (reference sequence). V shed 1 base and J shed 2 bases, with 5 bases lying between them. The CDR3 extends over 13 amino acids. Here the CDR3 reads CATSRGGQETQYF. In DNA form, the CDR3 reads TGTGCCACCAGCAGAGGAGGGCAAGAGACCCAGTACTTC.

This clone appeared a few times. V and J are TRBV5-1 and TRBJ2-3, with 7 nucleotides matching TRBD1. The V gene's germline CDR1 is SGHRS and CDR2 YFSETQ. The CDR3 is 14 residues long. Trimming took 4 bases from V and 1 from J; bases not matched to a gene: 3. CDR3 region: CASSTGQRTDTQYF. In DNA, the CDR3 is TGCGCCAGCAGCACGGGACAGCGCACAGATACGCAGTATTTT.

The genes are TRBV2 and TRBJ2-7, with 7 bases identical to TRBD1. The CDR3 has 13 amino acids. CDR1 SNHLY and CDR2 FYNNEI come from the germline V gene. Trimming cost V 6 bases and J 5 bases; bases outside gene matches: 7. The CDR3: CASRMDRFDEQYF. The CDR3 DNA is TGTGCCAGCAGGATGGACAGGTTTGACGAGCAGTACTTC.

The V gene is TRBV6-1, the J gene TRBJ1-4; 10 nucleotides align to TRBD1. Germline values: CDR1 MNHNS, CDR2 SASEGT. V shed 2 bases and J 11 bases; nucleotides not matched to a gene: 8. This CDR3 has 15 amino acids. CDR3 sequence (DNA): TGTGCCAGCAGTGAAAACCCCGGGACAGGGGATAAACTGTTTTTT. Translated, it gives CASSENPGTGDKLFF.

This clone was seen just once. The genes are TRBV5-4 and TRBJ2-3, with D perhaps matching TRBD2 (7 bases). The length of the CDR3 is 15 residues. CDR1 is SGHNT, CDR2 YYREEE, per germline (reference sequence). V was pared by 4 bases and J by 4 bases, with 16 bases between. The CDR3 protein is CASSPPPGGPDTQYF. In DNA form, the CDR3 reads TGTGCCAGCAGCCCCCCACCGGGGGGCCCAGATACGCAGTATTTT.

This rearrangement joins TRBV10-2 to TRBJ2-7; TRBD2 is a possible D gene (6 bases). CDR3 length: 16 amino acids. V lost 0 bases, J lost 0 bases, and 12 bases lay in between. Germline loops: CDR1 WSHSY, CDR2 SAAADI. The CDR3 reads CASSESTAGSSYEQYF. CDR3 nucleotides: TGCGCCAGCAGTGAGTCGACGGCGGGGAGCTCCTACGAGCAGTACTTC.

CDR3 residues: CASRHEPGLAGPTTQTKNIQYF. CDR3 coding DNA: TGTGCCAGTAGGCACGAGCCGGGACTAGCGGGACCAACCACCCAAACGAAAAACATTCAGTACTTC. The chain recombines TRBV19 with TRBJ2-4; TRBD2 aligns across 13 bases. Germline V CDR1 and CDR2: LNHDA, SQIVND (reference sequence). The CDR3 is made up of 22 amino acids. V dropped 6 bases and J dropped 4; count of bases not matched to a gene: 24.

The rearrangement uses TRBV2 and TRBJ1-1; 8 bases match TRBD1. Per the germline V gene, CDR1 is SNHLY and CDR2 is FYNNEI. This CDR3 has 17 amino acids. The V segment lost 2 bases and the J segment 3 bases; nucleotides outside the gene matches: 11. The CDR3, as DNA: TGTGCCAGCAGTGAATTCGGACAGGGTATAAGTGACACTGAAGCTTTCTTT. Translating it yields CASSEFGQGISDTEAFF.

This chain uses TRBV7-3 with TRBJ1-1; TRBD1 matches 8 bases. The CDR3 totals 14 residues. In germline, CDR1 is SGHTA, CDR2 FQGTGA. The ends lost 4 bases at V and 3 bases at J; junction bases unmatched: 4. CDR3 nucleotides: TGTGCCAGCAGCTCCGGACAGGGAGACACTGAAGCTTTCTTT. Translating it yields CASSSGQGDTEAFF.

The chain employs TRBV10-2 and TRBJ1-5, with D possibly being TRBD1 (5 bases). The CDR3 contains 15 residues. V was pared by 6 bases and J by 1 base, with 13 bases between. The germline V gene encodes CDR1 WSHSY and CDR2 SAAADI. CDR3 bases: TGCGCCAGCAGAGGACACCCAGAGAGCAATCAGCCCCAGCATTTT. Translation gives CASRGHPESNQPQHF.

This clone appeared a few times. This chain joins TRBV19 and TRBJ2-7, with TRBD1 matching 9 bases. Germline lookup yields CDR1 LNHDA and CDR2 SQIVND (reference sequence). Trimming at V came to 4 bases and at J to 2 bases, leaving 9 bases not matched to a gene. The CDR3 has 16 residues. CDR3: CASSRKSTGGAYEQYF. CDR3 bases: TGTGCCAGTAGTAGAAAATCGACAGGGGGAGCCTACGAGCAGTACTTC.

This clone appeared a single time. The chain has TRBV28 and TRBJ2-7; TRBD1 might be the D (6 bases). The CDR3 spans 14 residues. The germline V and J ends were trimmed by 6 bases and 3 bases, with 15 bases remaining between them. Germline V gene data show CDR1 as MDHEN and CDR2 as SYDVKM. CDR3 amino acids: CASSRDTEIYEQYF. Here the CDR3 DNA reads TGTGCCAGCAGCCGGGACACAGAGATCTACGAGCAGTACTTC.

CDR3 nucleotides: TGTGCCATCAGCCCCGGGGAATACGAGCAGTACTTC. Protein product: CAISPGEYEQYF. The chain combines TRBV10-3 with TRBJ2-7, with a possible D match to TRBD2 (5 bases). Trimming shortened V by 6 bases and J by 4 bases, and 10 bases separated the two germline ends. In germline, CDR1 is ENHRY, CDR2 SYGVKD. The CDR3 consists of 12 residues.

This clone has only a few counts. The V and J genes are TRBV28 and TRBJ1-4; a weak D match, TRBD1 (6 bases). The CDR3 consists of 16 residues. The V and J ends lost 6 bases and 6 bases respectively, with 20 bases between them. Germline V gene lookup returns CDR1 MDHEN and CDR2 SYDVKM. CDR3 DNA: TGTGCCAGCAGCTCCGCACTCGGGACAAATGATGAAAAACTGTTTTTT. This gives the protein CASSSALGTNDEKLFF.

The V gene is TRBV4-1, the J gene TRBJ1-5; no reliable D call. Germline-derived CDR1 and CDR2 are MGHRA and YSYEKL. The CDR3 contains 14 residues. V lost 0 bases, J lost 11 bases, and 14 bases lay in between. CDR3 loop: CASSQDRAPTAQHF. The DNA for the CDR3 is TGCGCCAGCAGCCAAGATAGAGCACCCACGGCCCAGCATTTT.

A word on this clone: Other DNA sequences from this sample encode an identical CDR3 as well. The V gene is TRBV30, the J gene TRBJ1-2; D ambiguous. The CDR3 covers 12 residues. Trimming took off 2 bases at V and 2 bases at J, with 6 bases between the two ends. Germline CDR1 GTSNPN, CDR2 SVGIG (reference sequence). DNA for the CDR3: TGTGCCTGGAGTCGCCAGAACTATGGCTACACCTTC. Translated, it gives CAWSRQNYGYTF.

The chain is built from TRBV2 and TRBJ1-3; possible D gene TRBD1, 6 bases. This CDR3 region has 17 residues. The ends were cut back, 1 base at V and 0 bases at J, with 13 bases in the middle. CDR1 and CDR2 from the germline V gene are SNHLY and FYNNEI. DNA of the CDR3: TGTGCCAGCAGTGAAGTTACAGGGCAAAACTCTGGAAACACCATATATTTT. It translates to CASSEVTGQNSGNTIYF.

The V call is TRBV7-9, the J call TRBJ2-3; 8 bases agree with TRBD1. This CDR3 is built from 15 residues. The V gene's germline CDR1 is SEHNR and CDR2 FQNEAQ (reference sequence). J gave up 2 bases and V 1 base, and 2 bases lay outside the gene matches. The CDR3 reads CASSLGDRYTDTQYF. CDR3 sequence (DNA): TGTGCCAGCAGCTTAGGGGACAGGTACACAGATACGCAGTATTTT.

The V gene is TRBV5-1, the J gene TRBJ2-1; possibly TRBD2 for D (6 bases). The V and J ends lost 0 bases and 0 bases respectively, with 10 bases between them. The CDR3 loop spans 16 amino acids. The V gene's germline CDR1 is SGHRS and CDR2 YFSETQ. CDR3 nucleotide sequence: TGCGCCAGCAGCTTGGAGGCTAGCGACTCCTACAATGAGCAGTTCTTC. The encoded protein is CASSLEASDSYNEQFF. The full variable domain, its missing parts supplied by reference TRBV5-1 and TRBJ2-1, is KAGVTQTPRYLIKTRGQQVTLSCSPISGHRSVSWYQQTPGQGLQFLFEYFSETQRNKGNFPGRFSGRQFSNSRSEMNVSTLELGDSALYLCASSLEASDSYNEQFFGPGTRLTVL.

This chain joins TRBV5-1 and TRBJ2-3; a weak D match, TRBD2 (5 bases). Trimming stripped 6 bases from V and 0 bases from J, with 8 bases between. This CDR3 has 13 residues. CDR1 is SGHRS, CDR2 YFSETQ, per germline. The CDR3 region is CASNERSTDTQYF. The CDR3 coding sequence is TGCGCCAGCAATGAGCGGAGCACAGATACGCAGTATTTT.

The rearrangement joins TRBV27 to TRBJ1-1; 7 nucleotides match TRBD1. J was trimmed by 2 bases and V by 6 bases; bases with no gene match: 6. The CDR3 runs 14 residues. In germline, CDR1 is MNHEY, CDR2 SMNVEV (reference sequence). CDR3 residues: CASRNRGSNTEAFF. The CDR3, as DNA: TGTGCCAGCAGAAACAGGGGCTCTAACACTGAAGCTTTCTTT.

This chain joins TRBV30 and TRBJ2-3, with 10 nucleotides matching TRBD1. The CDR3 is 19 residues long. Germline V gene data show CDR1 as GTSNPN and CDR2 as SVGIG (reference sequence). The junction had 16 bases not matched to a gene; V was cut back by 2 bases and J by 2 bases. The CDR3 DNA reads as TGTGCCTGGAGTTCTAACTACCCCGGGACAGGGGACCTCACAGATACGCAGTATTTT. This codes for CAWSSNYPGTGDLTDTQYF.

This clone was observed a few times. The CDR3 protein is CASSEARQGDTQYF. The CDR3 nucleotides read TGTGCCAGCAGTGAAGCGAGACAGGGAGATACGCAGTATTTT. The gene calls are TRBV2 and TRBJ2-3; 7 bases match TRBD1. V dropped 0 bases and J dropped 5; count of bases not matched to a gene: 2. CDR1 is SNHLY, CDR2 FYNNEI, per germline. The CDR3 runs 14 residues. Based on the CDR3 plus reference TRBV2 and TRBJ2-3, the full variable domain is EPEVTQTPSHQVTQMGQEVILRCVPISNHLYFYWYRQILGQKVEFLVSFYNNEISEKSEIFDDQFSVERPDGSNFTLKIRSTKLEDSAMYFCASSEARQGDTQYFGPGTRLTVL.

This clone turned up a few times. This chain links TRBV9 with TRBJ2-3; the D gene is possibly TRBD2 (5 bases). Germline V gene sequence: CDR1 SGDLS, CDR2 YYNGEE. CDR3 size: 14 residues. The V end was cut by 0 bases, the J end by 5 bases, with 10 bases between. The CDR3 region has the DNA TGTGCCAGCAGCGTAGTGCTAGCTGGAGATACGCAGTATTTT. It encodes CASSVVLAGDTQYF.